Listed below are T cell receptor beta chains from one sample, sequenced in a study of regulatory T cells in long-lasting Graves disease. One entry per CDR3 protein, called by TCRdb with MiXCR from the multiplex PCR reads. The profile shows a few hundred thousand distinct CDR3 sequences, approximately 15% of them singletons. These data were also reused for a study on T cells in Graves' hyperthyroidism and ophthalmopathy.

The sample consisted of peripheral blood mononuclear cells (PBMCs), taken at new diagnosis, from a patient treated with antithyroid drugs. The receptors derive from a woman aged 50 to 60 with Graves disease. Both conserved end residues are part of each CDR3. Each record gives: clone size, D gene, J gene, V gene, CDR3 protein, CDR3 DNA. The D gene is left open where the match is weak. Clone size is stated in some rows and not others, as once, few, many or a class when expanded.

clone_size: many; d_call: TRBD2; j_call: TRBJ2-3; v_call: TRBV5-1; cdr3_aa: CASSLRGLAAGTDTQYF; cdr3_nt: TGCGCCAGCAGCTTGCGAGGACTAGCGGCTGGCACAGATACGCAGTATTTT
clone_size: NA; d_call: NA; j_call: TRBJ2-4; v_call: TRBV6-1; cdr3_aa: CASSSKAGASVKNIQYF; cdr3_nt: TGTGCCAGCAGCTCGAAGGCGGGGGCCTCAGTCAAAAACATTCAGTACTTC
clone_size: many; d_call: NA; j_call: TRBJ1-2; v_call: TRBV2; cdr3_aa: CASSGDTERIYGYTF; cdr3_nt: TGTGCCAGCAGTGGCGACACGGAAAGGATCTATGGCTACACCTTC
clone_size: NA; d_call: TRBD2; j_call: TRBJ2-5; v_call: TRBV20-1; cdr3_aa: CSARELVAGRFGTQYF; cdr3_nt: TGCAGTGCTAGAGAGTTAGTAGCGGGAAGGTTTGGGACCCAGTACTTC
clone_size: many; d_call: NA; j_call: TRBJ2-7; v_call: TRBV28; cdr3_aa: CASSIQMREQYF; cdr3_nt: TGTGCCAGCAGTATCCAGATGCGGGAGCAGTACTTC
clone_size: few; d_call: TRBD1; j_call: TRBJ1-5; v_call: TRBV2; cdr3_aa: CASSGNRDRGMSNQPQHF; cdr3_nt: TGTGCCAGCAGTGGCAACCGGGACAGGGGCATGAGCAATCAGCCCCAGCATTTT
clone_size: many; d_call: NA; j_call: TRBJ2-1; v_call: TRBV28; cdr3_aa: CASSGVNEQFF; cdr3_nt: TGTGCCAGCAGTGGCGTCAATGAGCAGTTCTTC
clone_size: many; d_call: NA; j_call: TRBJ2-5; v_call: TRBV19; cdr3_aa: CASSSGWLTGETQYF; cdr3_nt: TGTGCCAGTAGTTCCGGTTGGCTTACCGGGGAGACCCAGTACTTC
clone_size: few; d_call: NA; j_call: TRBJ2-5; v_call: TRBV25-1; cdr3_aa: CASSPHQGFQETQYF; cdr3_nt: TGTGCCAGCAGTCCCCATCAAGGATTCCAGGAGACCCAGTACTTC
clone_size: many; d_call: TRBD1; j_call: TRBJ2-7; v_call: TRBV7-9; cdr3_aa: CASSFTGTGSYEQYF; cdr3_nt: TGTGCCAGCAGCTTCACCGGGACAGGGTCCTACGAGCAGTACTTC